The rows below give T cell receptor beta chains drawn from one sample of a study of control samples from healthy donors and cancer patients. Sequenced by immunoSEQ multiplex PCR; TCRdb stores in-frame clones only, minus some. This sample has about 150,000 clones; about 93% occur once, and the top ten carry less than 0.75%. The source material was blood. The receptor source for this set is a woman aged 30 to 39 in good health. Each CDR3 is given with its conserved first and last residue. A D gene is named only where the DNA matches it firmly. Size is omitted from some rows. Given values are once, few, many or a class for expanded clones.

size	D	V	J	DNA	CDR3
once	-	TRBV5-5	TRBJ2-2	TGTGCCAGCAGCTTAACTAGCTTCGGGGAGCTGTTTTTT	CASSLTSFGELFF
-	-	TRBV9	TRBJ1-2	TGTGCCAGCAGCGTAGTGCAGGGCGGACACTATGGCTACACCTTC	CASSVVQGGHYGYTF
-	-	TRBV4-3	TRBJ2-7	TGCGCCAGCAGCCTGAACCCCAGGTGGAGAGGGAACGAGCAGTACTTC	CASSLNPRWRGNEQYF
-	TRBD1	TRBV7-3	TRBJ2-1	TGTGCCAGCAGTTCACAGGGGGCGGAGTACAATGAGCAGTTCTTC	CASSSQGAEYNEQFF
-	-	TRBV4-1	TRBJ2-5	TGCGCCAGCAGCCTCCGGACAGAAGAGACCCAGTACTTC	CASSLRTEETQYF
-	TRBD2	TRBV3-1/TRBV3-2	TRBJ2-1	TGTGCCAGCAGCCAAGAGCTAGCGGACATAATGGATGAGCAGTTCTTC	CASSQELADIMDEQFF
-	-	TRBV28	TRBJ1-3	TGTGCCAGCAGTTTGGGATGGTCCTCTGGAAACACCATATATTTT	CASSLGWSSGNTIYF
once	-	TRBV3-1/TRBV3-2	TRBJ2-2	TGTGCCAGCAGCCAAGGGGGGTGGGGATTGAACACCGGGGAGCTGTTTTTT	CASSQGGWGLNTGELFF
-	TRBD2	TRBV11-3	TRBJ2-1	TGTGCCAGTGCGACTAGCGGGGATGAGCAGTTCTTC	CASATSGDEQFF
-	-	TRBV6-5	TRBJ1-4	TGTGCCAGCAGTTACTCTGCACGTGAAAAACTGTTTTTT	CASSYSAREKLFF
-	-	TRBV30	TRBJ1-5	TGTGCCTGGAGTGCGGGCACCTTAAGGTATCAGCCCCAGCATTTT	CAWSAGTLRYQPQHF
-	-	TRBV5-1	TRBJ2-2	TGCGCCAGCAGCGCCAATACCGCAGGGGAGCTGTTTTTT	CASSANTAGELFF
-	-	TRBV18	TRBJ2-3	TGTGCCAGCTCACCAACCGGAGGCACAGATACGCAGTATTTT	CASSPTGGTDTQYF
-	-	TRBV5-1	TRBJ1-6	TGCGCCAGCAGCTTGGAAGCAGTAAGGGGTTCACCCCTCCACTTT	CASSLEAVRGSPLHF
-	-	TRBV28	TRBJ2-1	TGTGCCAGCTCTGGCGGAGAGCAGTTCTTC	CASSGGEQFF
-	TRBD1	TRBV2	TRBJ2-7	TGTGCCAGCAGTGCGGGACAGGCTATCTACGAGCAGTACTTC	CASSAGQAIYEQYF
-	TRBD1	TRBV28	TRBJ1-4	TGTGCCAGCAGTTCCGGGACAGGGTCGGTAACTAATGAAAAACTGTTTTTT	CASSSGTGSVTNEKLFF
once	-	TRBV12-5	TRBJ2-3	TGTGCTAGTGGTTGGGCCACAGATACGCAGTATTTT	CASGWATDTQYF
-	-	TRBV19	TRBJ2-1	TGTGCCAGTAGTATAGCGGACATTGGGGGGAGGTCTATAAATGAGCAGTTCTTC	CASSIADIGGRSINEQFF
-	TRBD2	TRBV5-4	TRBJ2-7	TGTGCCAGCAGCACCCCGGGACTAGCGTCCTACGAGCAGTACTTC	CASSTPGLASYEQYF
-	-	TRBV7-9	TRBJ2-1	TGTGCCAGCAGCTCGGGCTCCATGACCGGCTCCTACAATGAGCAGTTCTTC	CASSSGSMTGSYNEQFF
-	TRBD2	TRBV7-9	TRBJ2-2	TGTGCCCCCCCCCGGGGGCGGGAGGGCCCCGACACCGGGGAGCTGTTTTTT	CAPPRGREGPDTGELFF
-	-	TRBV4-1	TRBJ2-5	TGCGCCAGCAGCGGGACCGTAGAGACCCAGTACTTC	CASSGTVETQYF
-	-	TRBV24-1	TRBJ1-4	TGTGCCACCGGCTGGTCCCGCGGTAATGAAAAACTGTTTTTT	CATGWSRGNEKLFF
-	TRBD2	TRBV7-2	TRBJ2-1	TGTGCCAGCAGCTTGACTAGCGGGGAGGCGCGTGAGCAGTTCTTC	CASSLTSGEAREQFF
-	TRBD1	TRBV19	TRBJ1-5	TGTGCCAGTAGTCTCGGACAGGGGAGCAAATCCAATCAGCCCCAGCATTTT	CASSLGQGSKSNQPQHF
-	-	TRBV9	TRBJ2-1	TGTGCCAGCAGCTGGGGGCAGGGAGGTGAGCAGTTCTTC	CASSWGQGGEQFF
-	-	TRBV3-1/TRBV3-2	TRBJ1-2	TGTGCCAGCAGCCCCTCTCAGGGGTACTATGGCTACACCTTC	CASSPSQGYYGYTF
once	-	TRBV7-2	TRBJ2-1	TGTGCCAGCAGCTCGAAGGCGGGCTCCTACAATGAGCAGTTCTTC	CASSSKAGSYNEQFF
-	TRBD1	TRBV7-2	TRBJ2-5	TGTGCCAGCAGCTTAGTGACAGGGGATCTTGAGACCCAGTACTTC	CASSLVTGDLETQYF
-	-	TRBV4-3	TRBJ1-4	TGCGCCAGCAGCCAAGATCGCCCTGCTAATGAAAAACTGTTTTTT	CASSQDRPANEKLFF
-	-	TRBV4-3	TRBJ1-2	TGCGCCAGCAGCCAAGAAGGGACGGCAAACTATGGCTACACCTTC	CASSQEGTANYGYTF
-	-	TRBV6-2/TRBV6-3	TRBJ2-1	TGTGCCAGCCGCCCTGGACAGTTGGACTACAATGAGCAGTTCTTC	CASRPGQLDYNEQFF
-	TRBD1	TRBV7-2	TRBJ2-7	TGTGCCAGCAGCCCAGGACAGGGGCTCTCCTACGAGCAGTACTTC	CASSPGQGLSYEQYF
-	-	TRBV21-1	TRBJ2-7	TGTGCCAGCGGGGTTGGGCTAGCGGACACCTACGAGCAGTACTTC	CASGVGLADTYEQYF
-	TRBD1	TRBV7-2	TRBJ1-4	TGTGCCAGCAGCGTAGACCGGGACAGTAATGAAAAACTGTTTTTT	CASSVDRDSNEKLFF
-	TRBD1	TRBV7-2	TRBJ1-6	TGTGCCAGCAGCCCGCGTGCGTTAGGGGGCACGGGTTCACCCCTCCACTTT	CASSPRALGGTGSPLHF